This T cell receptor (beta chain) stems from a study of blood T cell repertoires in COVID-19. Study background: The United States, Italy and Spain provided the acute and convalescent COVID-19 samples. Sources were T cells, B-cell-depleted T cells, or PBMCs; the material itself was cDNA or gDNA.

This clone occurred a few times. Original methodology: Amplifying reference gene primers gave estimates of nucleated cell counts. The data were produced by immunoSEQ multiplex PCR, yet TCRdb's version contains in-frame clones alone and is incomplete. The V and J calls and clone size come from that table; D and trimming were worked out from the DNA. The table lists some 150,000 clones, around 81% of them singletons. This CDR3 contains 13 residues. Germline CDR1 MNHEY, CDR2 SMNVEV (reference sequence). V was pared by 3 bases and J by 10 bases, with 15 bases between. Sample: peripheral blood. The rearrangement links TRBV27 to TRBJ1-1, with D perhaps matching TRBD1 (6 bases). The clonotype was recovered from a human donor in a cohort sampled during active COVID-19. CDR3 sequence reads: CASSFTQGMTAFF. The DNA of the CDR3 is TGTGCCAGCAGTTTCACCCAGGGGATGACAGCTTTCTTT.